This T cell receptor (beta chain) is from a study of HIV-infected patients and healthy controls. The sample holds a few counts of this clonotype. TCRdb redid the calling of the 5' RACE reads with MiXCR, one entry per CDR3 protein. The sample includes about 67,000 distinct CDR3 sequences, approximately 15% of them seen just once. Sequences were obtained from CD4+ T cells from blood. The source is a human donor in good health.

The CDR3 here is CASTVGGTVRGYTF. The CDR3 bases are TGTGCCAGCACCGTGGGCGGGACAGTACGCGGCTACACCTTC. The chain links TRBV12-3 or TRBV12-4 to TRBJ1-2, with 7 bases identical to TRBD1. With V trimmed by 7 bases and J by 8 bases, 13 bases remained unmatched. CDR3 length: 14 residues.